Each of the 13 T cell receptor beta chains below was sequenced from the same sample in a study of blood T cell repertoires in COVID-19. Repertoires were generated with immunoSEQ multiplex PCR, while TCRdb's copy carries only in-frame clones and drops some. The profile shows about 98,000 clones, around 82% of them singletons. Material for sequencing was peripheral blood. These receptors were taken from a man between 65 and 85 years old with active or convalescent COVID-19.

V is TRBV6-5 and J is TRBJ1-6; 8 nucleotides line up with TRBD1. The CDR3 totals 15 residues. The germline V gene encodes CDR1 MNHEY and CDR2 SVGAGI. Unmatched junction bases numbered 6, after V lost 2 bases and J lost 9 bases. The CDR3 sequence: CASSYTRDRSSPLHF. The CDR3 DNA is TGTGCCAGCAGTTACACAAGGGACAGGTCTTCACCCCTCCACTTT.

The V call is TRBV30, the J call TRBJ2-1; D is unresolved. The length of the CDR3 is 12 residues. Per the germline V gene, CDR1 is GTSNPN and CDR2 is SVGIG (reference sequence). V lost 3 bases and J 3 bases, leaving 6 bases between the germline ends. In DNA, the CDR3 is TGTGCCTGGAGATACAGCTACAATGAGCAGTTCTTC. It translates to CAWRYSYNEQFF.

CDR3 DNA: TGTGCCAGCACCGACCCTACAGGGCCCTCCTACGAGCAGTACTTC. Protein product: CASTDPTGPSYEQYF. The chain recombines TRBV5-4 with TRBJ2-7; D possibly corresponds to TRBD1 (6 bases). Germline V gene sequence: CDR1 SGHNT, CDR2 YYREEE (reference sequence). The V end lost 6 bases, the J end lost 0 bases, and 16 bases lay between the germline ends. The CDR3 runs 15 residues.

This chain connects TRBV5-1 to TRBJ2-7; D ambiguous. CDR3 length equals 14 residues. In germline, CDR1 is SGHRS, CDR2 YFSETQ. V gave up 2 bases and J gave up 0 bases, with 9 bases separating them. The CDR3 DNA reads TGCGCCAGCAGCTTCAACTACGCCTCCTACGAGCAGTACTTC. Translation gives CASSFNYASYEQYF.

The V gene is TRBV9, the J gene TRBJ2-5, with D maybe TRBD2 (5 bases). The CDR3 has 15 amino acids. Trimming took off 0 bases at V and 5 bases at J, with 14 bases between the two ends. In germline, CDR1 is SGDLS, CDR2 YYNGEE. The CDR3 loop reads CASSVATGRRETQYF. For the CDR3, the DNA is TGTGCCAGCAGCGTAGCTACGGGTCGGAGGGAGACCCAGTACTTC.

The chain joins TRBV10-1 to TRBJ1-1; possibly TRBD1 for D (5 bases). Trimming removed 2 bases at V and 3 bases at J, with 13 bases between. The CDR3 has 15 amino acids. CDR1 and CDR2 from the germline V gene are WNHNN and SYGVQD (reference sequence). The CDR3 nucleotides read TGCGCCAGCAGTGAGACCCGACAGTCCTACACTGAAGCTTTCTTT. Amino acids: CASSETRQSYTEAFF.

The J gene is TRBJ1-6, the V gene TRBV27; 10 nucleotides line up with TRBD1. This CDR3 has 16 amino acids. CDR1 is MNHEY, CDR2 SMNVEV, per germline (reference sequence). Trimming at V came to 2 bases and at J to 10 bases, leaving 8 bases not matched to a gene. The CDR3 protein is CASSLVGQGTGSPLHF. CDR3 coding DNA: TGTGCCAGCAGTTTAGTGGGACAGGGGACAGGGTCACCCCTCCACTTT.

The J gene is TRBJ1-4, the V gene TRBV6-5, with TRBD1 identical over 10 bases. This CDR3 has 14 residues. V was clipped by 5 bases and J by 13 bases; unmatched bases: 10. The germline V gene has CDR1 MNHEY and CDR2 SVGAGI. The CDR3 nucleotides read TGTGCCAGCAGTCTCAGACAGGGGGCAGTGGGACTGTTTTTT. Encoded protein: CASSLRQGAVGLFF.

This rearrangement joins TRBV30 to TRBJ1-1, with TRBD1 as a possible D gene (6 bases). The CDR3 has 13 residues. In germline, CDR1 is GTSNPN, CDR2 SVGIG (reference sequence). The V and J ends lost 3 bases and 2 bases respectively, with 10 bases between them. The CDR3 loop reads CAWRKGQNTEAFF. The CDR3 DNA reads TGTGCCTGGAGGAAGGGACAAAACACTGAAGCTTTCTTT.

This chain uses TRBV10-3 with TRBJ1-1, with D tentatively TRBD1 (6 bases). The V end was cut by 10 bases, the J end by 1 base, with 10 bases between. The CDR3 runs to 12 residues. CDR1 is ENHRY and CDR2 is SYGVKD in the germline V gene. CDR3 protein: CATRQANTEAFF. CDR3 DNA sequence: TGTGCCACCCGACAGGCGAACACTGAAGCTTTCTTT.

This clone was detected only once. The chain recombines TRBV10-3 with TRBJ1-1, with a tentative D call TRBD1 (6 bases). The CDR3 runs to 18 residues. Germline V gives CDR1 ENHRY, CDR2 SYGVKD. Trimming left V 4 bases short and J 1 base short, with 22 bases between. In nucleotides, the CDR3 is TGTGCCATCAGTGGGGGACCGGGAGGACCCAGGGGGAACACTGAAGCTTTCTTT. Amino acid sequence: CAISGGPGGPRGNTEAFF.

The chain employs TRBV6-5 and TRBJ2-7; 11 bases match TRBD2. The germline CDR1 and CDR2 sequences are MNHEY and SVGAGI. V was pared by 7 bases and J by 7 bases, with 9 bases of the junction left unmatched. The CDR3 has 14 residues. CDR3 protein: CASTLGLAVWEQYF. DNA of the CDR3: TGTGCCAGCACTCTGGGACTAGCGGTTTGGGAGCAGTACTTC.

The chain couples TRBV29-1 to TRBJ1-2; D is possibly TRBD1 (6 bases). The germline CDR1 and CDR2 sequences are SQVTM and ANQGSEA. The CDR3 contains 13 residues. V was pared by 8 bases and J by 4 bases, with 17 bases between. The CDR3 sequence: CSILRGGGYGYTF. The DNA for the CDR3 is TGCAGCATTCTCAGGGGAGGGGGCTATGGCTACACCTTC.